The 17 T cell receptor beta chains reported below all come from one sample, sequenced in a study of T cell repertoires in cytomegalovirus infection (dated by TCRdb to the late 2010s). Their recognized antigens are unknown. TCRdb names Illumina HiSeq 1500 as the instrument used. Using fastp at Q25 and MiXCR, TCRdb reprocessed the public reads and kept productive beta chains. Duplicate CDR3 protein sequences are folded into a single record with the most common DNA and genes. The sample yields about 830,000 distinct CDR3 sequences; approximately 29% were counted once. 9.5% to 15% of the sample is in the top ten clones. This specimen's treatment or condition label, per the study, means: in vitro stimulation with specific CMV peptide epitopes to enrich CMV-specific T cells. The material sequenced was cultured CD8+ T cells from PBMCs, taken from culture after CMV antigen stimulation. Receptors originate from a human donor in good health (CMV status not recorded). Some clones in this sample may be carry-over from other donors' samples.

This clonotype occurred many times. The chain couples TRBV11-1 to TRBJ1-5; no definite D call. Trimming left V 8 bases short and J 9 bases short, with 14 bases between. The CDR3 length is 12 residues. Per the germline V gene, CDR1 is SGHAT and CDR2 is FQDESV (reference sequence). Here the CDR3 DNA reads TGTGCCAGCTTACATAGCGTCGGGCCCCAGCATTTT. Protein sequence: CASLHSVGPQHF.

This clonotype was seen more than once but under ten times. The chain has TRBV12-3 or TRBV12-4 and TRBJ2-1; 8 bases line up with TRBD1. The CDR3 is 15 amino acids. The V and J ends lost 3 bases and 3 bases, in that order; junction bases with no gene match: 4. CDR3 region: CASSFQGAGYNEQFF. DNA for the CDR3: TGTGCCAGCAGTTTCCAGGGGGCAGGCTACAATGAGCAGTTCTTC.

This clonotype was recorded at least ten times. The chain uses TRBV7-6 and TRBJ2-1; 7 bases map to TRBD2. The CDR3 is made up of 15 amino acids. Germline V gives CDR1 SGHVS, CDR2 FNYEAQ. V lost 6 bases, J lost 9 bases, and 14 bases stayed unmatched. CDR3 sequence reads: CASSLRGVDKSEQFF. The CDR3 DNA sequence: TGTGCCAGCAGTCTCCGGGGGGTCGACAAAAGTGAGCAGTTCTTC.

About this clonotype itself: A much bigger clone sits one base away, suggesting this may be a read error. The rearrangement joins TRBV12-3 or TRBV12-4 to TRBJ2-7; D unclear. The length of the CDR3 is 14 residues. CDR3 in DNA: TGTGTCAGCATCCCCGGAAGGGTGCCCTACGAGCAGTACTTC. Translated, it gives CVSIPGRVPYEQYF.

The genes are TRBV7-9 and TRBJ2-7; 9 nucleotides agree with TRBD2. Trimming took 5 bases from V and 3 from J; bases not matched to a gene: 8. The germline V gene has CDR1 SEHNR and CDR2 FQNEAQ (reference sequence). CDR3 size: 15 residues. CDR3 sequence reads: CASSKGLASVYEQYF. For the CDR3, the DNA is TGTGCCAGCAGCAAGGGACTAGCATCGGTCTACGAGCAGTACTTC.

This clonotype has a handful of counts. The V and J genes are TRBV6-1 and TRBJ2-7; tentative D call: TRBD1 (5 bases). The V gene's germline CDR1 is MNHNS and CDR2 SASEGT. V was cut by 2 bases and J by 3 bases, with 11 bases left in between. The CDR3 is 14 residues long. The CDR3 DNA follows: TGTGCCAGCAGTGAACCGGCAGGGAACTACGAGCAGTACTTC. It codes for CASSEPAGNYEQYF.

This chain uses TRBV4-1 with TRBJ1-4, with D maybe TRBD1 (5 bases). In germline, CDR1 is MGHRA, CDR2 YSYEKL. This CDR3 comprises 19 residues. Trimming cost V 3 bases and J 2 bases, with 22 bases left between them. CDR3 region: CASSHHPRGPEGTNEKLFF. The DNA for the CDR3 is TGCGCCAGCAGCCACCACCCCCGGGGACCGGAAGGCACTAATGAAAAACTGTTTTTT.

CDR3 protein: CASSVEGGAGQPQHF. The CDR3 DNA is TGTGCCAGCAGCGTAGAAGGGGGCGCGGGGCAGCCCCAGCATTTT. V gene TRBV9 combines with J gene TRBJ1-5, with TRBD1 matching 7 bases. The V gene's germline CDR1 is SGDLS and CDR2 YYNGEE. V dropped 0 bases and J dropped 7; count of bases not matched to a gene: 7. This CDR3 has 15 residues.

V and J are TRBV6-6 and TRBJ1-4; D ambiguous. The germline gives CDR1 MNHNY, CDR2 SVGAGI (reference sequence). This CDR3 contains 17 residues. The ends were cut back, 6 bases at V and 4 bases at J, with 21 bases in the middle. The CDR3 sequence is CASSRTEDGPYNEKLFF. The CDR3 DNA follows: TGTGCCAGCAGCCGGACGGAGGATGGGCCCTATAATGAAAAACTGTTTTTT.

This clonotype was detected only a few times. This chain uses TRBV5-1 with TRBJ2-1, with a tentative D call TRBD1 (5 bases). The CDR3 totals 16 residues. Germline CDR1 SGHRS, CDR2 YFSETQ. V gave up 2 bases and J gave up 4 bases, with 16 bases separating them. This CDR3 is CASSLRGPREYNEQFF. CDR3 coding DNA: TGCGCCAGCAGCTTAAGGGGCCCCAGGGAATACAATGAGCAGTTCTTC.

The V and J genes are TRBV7-6 and TRBJ2-2; the D gene is possibly TRBD2 (6 bases). From germline, CDR1 is SGHVS and CDR2 FNYEAQ. V lost 0 bases and J 0 bases, leaving 11 bases between the germline ends. This CDR3 region has 17 residues. CDR3 region: CASSLALGEANTGELFF. The CDR3 DNA follows: TGTGCCAGCAGCTTAGCGTTAGGGGAGGCGAACACCGGGGAGCTGTTTTTT.

This clonotype was picked up a small number of times. V and J are TRBV6-6 and TRBJ1-5; D is unclear. With 6 bases removed from V and 0 bases from J, the gap between germline ends came to 12 bases. The CDR3 has 15 amino acids. The germline CDR1 and CDR2 sequences are MNHNY and SVGAGI (reference sequence). CDR3 amino acids: CASRKTENSNQPQHF. The CDR3, as DNA: TGTGCCAGCAGAAAAACAGAAAATAGCAATCAGCCCCAGCATTTT.

The CDR3 protein is CASRGLRVTSGGPSTDTQYF. The CDR3 nucleotides read TGTGCCAGCAGGGGACTTCGGGTGACTAGCGGGGGGCCCAGCACAGATACGCAGTATTTT. The chain is built from TRBV12-3 or TRBV12-4 and TRBJ2-3; TRBD2 matches at 13 bases. Losses at the gene ends were 6 bases for V and 0 bases for J; bases not matched to a gene: 15. The CDR3 covers 20 residues.

This clonotype was found many times. An end of the junction does not agree with germline; a read error may underlie this. The V call is TRBV5-1, the J call TRBJ2-1, with 11 bases that match TRBD1. This CDR3 is 13 amino acids long. CDR1 and CDR2 from the germline V gene are SGHRS and YFSETQ. Here the CDR3 reads CASSLGQGDEQFF. The CDR3 nucleotides are TGTGCCAGCAGCTTGGGACAGGGGGATGAGCAGTTCTTC.

Worth noting for this clonotype: At one end the junction does not follow the germline gene, possibly because of a read error. The rearrangement links TRBV7-9 to TRBJ1-2, with D unresolved. The germline CDR1 and CDR2 sequences are SEHNR and FQNEAQ (reference sequence). The CDR3 is 11 residues long. The CDR3 region is CASSLSILRNF. Here the CDR3 DNA reads TGTGCCAGCAGCTTATCGATATTACGGAATTTC.

The V and J genes are TRBV7-4 and TRBJ2-4; D is possibly TRBD2 (6 bases). V was shortened by 5 bases and J by 8 bases, with 13 bases between the two germline ends. The CDR3 is 13 residues long. Germline CDR1 reads SGHVT; CDR2 reads SQSDAQ. CDR3 sequence reads: CASSPEGTDIQYF. DNA for the CDR3: TGTGCCAGCAGCCCAGAGGGGACTGACATTCAGTACTTC. The entire variable domain, with the rest obtained from reference TRBV7-4 and TRBJ2-4, is as follows: GAGVSQSPRYKVAKRGRDVALRCDSISGHVTLYWYRQTLGQGSEVLTYSQSDAQRDKSGRPSGRFSAERPERSVSTLKIQRTEQGDSAVYLCASSPEGTDIQYFGAGTRLSVL.

This rearrangement joins TRBV20-1 to TRBJ2-3; 7 bases line up with TRBD1. The CDR3 totals 17 residues. Germline values: CDR1 DFQATT, CDR2 SNEGSKA (reference sequence). The V segment lost 1 base and the J segment 0 bases; nucleotides outside the gene matches: 10. In nucleotides, the CDR3 is TGCAGTGCTAGAGGGATAACCGGGACAGAGAGCACAGATACGCAGTATTTT. It encodes CSARGITGTESTDTQYF.